This TCR beta chain was captured by sequencing in a study of OX40 agonist ivuxolimab in advanced cancers. Broadly, across the study: Ivuxolimab, which targeted the costimulatory receptor OX40 (CD134), was an agonistic, fully human IgG2 monoclonal antibody. Intravenous ivuxolimab was administered to patients every 2 weeks at six dose levels: 0.01, 0.1, 0.3, 1.5, 3 and 10 mg/kg. Of the roughly 51 patients in dose escalation, approximately 20 had hepatocellular carcinoma, around 15 had melanoma, 9 had renal cell carcinoma and 9 had head and neck cancer. The dose-escalation cohort was roughly 87% male with a mean age of approximately 59 years, ranging from 23 to 79. Prior anti-PD-1, anti-PD-L1 or anti-CTLA-4 therapy was permitted, and 40% of dose-escalation patients had received checkpoint inhibitors. Three dose-escalation patients achieved partial responses, one with hepatocellular carcinoma and two with cutaneous melanoma. Peripheral TCRbeta sequencing aimed to test whether ivuxolimab altered TCR sequence diversity and caused clonal T-cell expansion. The paper covers the monotherapy dose-escalation part of the phase I ivuxolimab trial, which included N of about 51 patients. Study-wide findings and limitations: At doses of 0.1 to 3.0 mg/kg, clonal expansion of both CD4+ and CD8+ blood T cells was observed from baseline to week 6. In the 0.1-3.0 mg/kg groups, partial responders had among the lowest normalized peripheral clonal expansion, particularly in CD8+ T cells. After ivuxolimab, expanded clones were on average more numerous among CD8+ T cells than among CD4+ T cells. Which antigens the clonally expanded peripheral T cells were specific for was not determined. Low levels of normalized T-cell clonal expansion were also shown by some nonresponding patients.

Genomic DNA was extracted from sorted cells for sequencing of the TCRbeta CDR3 region. TCRbeta CDR3 regions were sequenced using the immunoSEQ Assay. TCRdb mirrors the immuneACCESS table, restricted to in-frame sequences. Some clones are absent from its copies; in checked studies, under half trace to an unresolved V gene, and the reason for the others is unknown. In this sample the table shows around 61,000 clones, around 84% of which occur a single time. The ten largest clones represent 4% to 5% of the sample. Turning to this clone: Its antigen is not yet known. Per-nucleotide qualities are absent, and no much larger clonotype sits a single base away.

Cut back by 2 bases and 5 bases, the V and J ends lie 15 bases apart. Reading from cysteine to phenylalanine, the CDR3 counts 15 amino acids. Only the CDR3 region is kept as DNA, spanning 45 bases read in frame from base 1. CDR1 and CDR2 (MNHEY, SMNVEV) derive from the germline V gene (reference sequence). Patients with a history of autoimmune disease or receiving systemic immunosuppression were excluded from the trial. Peripheral blood for TCR sequencing was drawn from every dose cohort at baseline, at cycle 4 day 1 and at cycle 7 day 1. Samples were obtained from an open-label, multicenter, first-in-human phase I dose-escalation trial of ivuxolimab. Adults with locally advanced or metastatic melanoma, renal cell, hepatocellular, or head and neck squamous cell carcinoma were enrolled in the trial. CD4+ and CD8+ T cells were sorted separately from peripheral blood before TCR sequencing.

The rearrangement joined TRBV27 to TRBJ2-5; the D element might be TRBD1 or TRBD2, as each aligns at 5 bases. The TCR originated in an adult with an advanced solid tumor such as melanoma, head and neck, liver or kidney cancer. The sample was CD4+ or CD8+ T cells sorted from blood, taken in a trial of the OX40 agonist ivuxolimab. For the CDR3, the sequence is CASSLRFSRDETQYF. The bases are TGTGCCAGCAGTTTACGGTTTTCCAGGGACGAGACCCAGTACTTC.